This is a list of T cell receptor beta chains from one sample in a study of T cells in Graves' hyperthyroidism and ophthalmopathy. TCRdb re-called the multiplex PCR reads with MiXCR, one entry per CDR3 protein. The repertoire consists of some 510,000 distinct CDR3 sequences, with about 20% occurring once and the leading ten covering more than 25%. Material: blood. The receptors derive from a man aged 18 to 29 with Graves' hyperthyroidism. Each CDR3 is given with its conserved first and last residue.

V gene	CDR3 protein
TRBV6-2/TRBV6-3	CASSQDVGRVDYGYTF
TRBV5-6	CASSLGLPVETQYF
TRBV6-5	CASSYGSLRNTEAFF
TRBV6-5	CASILAGDFYEQYF
TRBV6-1	CASSGPGQLNTEAFF
TRBV19	CASSLFARGTYEQYF
TRBV6-5	CASSYGGALTGELFF
TRBV5-1	CASSPGGKGYTF
TRBV5-1	CASSLEGDGYTF
TRBV12-3/TRBV12-4	CASSFGEGNQPQHF
TRBV12-3/TRBV12-4	CASSLRQGHLKHTLSSYEQYF
TRBV6-5	CASSYLGQDTEAFF
TRBV7-2	CASSFPGDGETQYF
TRBV19	CASSRDVGSYEQYF
TRBV24-1	CATSYREWKDQPQHF
TRBV5-5	CASSLSDMNTEAFF
TRBV12-5	CASGLIQGPHF
TRBV28	CASSPPGTQGYTF
TRBV6-1	CASSKTGGSGELFF
TRBV27	CASSPGQVSQPQHF
TRBV6-9	CASTLKGGQAQETQYF
TRBV29-1	CSVEYRKQQYF
TRBV2	CANRTSLNTEAFF
TRBV12-3/TRBV12-4	CASSPPPGLAYEQYF
TRBV20-1	CSARDNVGSSYEQYF
TRBV24-1	CATSDQDGSQPQHF
TRBV9	CASSPIRDSSYEQYF
TRBV6-1	CASSEGLVTVVLTF
TRBV6-2/TRBV6-3	CASSHLSGQPQHF
TRBV30	CAWNRLRQGALDKGYTF
TRBV12-3/TRBV12-4	CASSLALETQYF
TRBV3-1	CASSQDGTGFYEQYF
TRBV5-5	CASSLVKDSLYEQYF
TRBV19	CASSINRGRHEQYF
TRBV6-1	CASSERLGQRYNQPQHF
TRBV27	CASRPARRYSNQPQHF
TRBV12-3/TRBV12-4	CASSQRQGGYGYTF
TRBV25-1	CASSETGLFDQPQHF
TRBV7-9	CASSADLVVNTEAFF
TRBV6-2/TRBV6-3	CASSSAALTDTQYF
TRBV9	CASSERDAEFEKQYF
TRBV28	CASSLSYTGANVLTF
TRBV6-1	CASSAASGGYEQYF
TRBV20-1	CSARSRGPTRYEQYF
TRBV20-1	CSGRTGRDQPQHF
TRBV27	CASSLSVQGPYEQYF
TRBV12-5	CARMGPGVYGYTF
TRBV6-1	CASSPRGRGNQPQHF
TRBV6-1	CASTNILDRGSQYF
TRBV5-4	CASSPRGFSNYGYTF
TRBV12-3/TRBV12-4	CASSFGTKEYGYTF
TRBV20-1	CSARALTSAYEQYF
TRBV28	CASEARDRNSYEQYF
TRBV28	CASMAGQGALSNQPQHF
TRBV12-3/TRBV12-4	CASSPAPGTTGLSYEQYF
TRBV11-2	CASSPLAGEAESYEQYF
TRBV6-4	CASRSNRAGGAIHEQYF
TRBV5-1	CASSPETGLQYF
TRBV28	CASSYRGLSYEQYF
TRBV11-1	CASNHEASGASVDEQYF